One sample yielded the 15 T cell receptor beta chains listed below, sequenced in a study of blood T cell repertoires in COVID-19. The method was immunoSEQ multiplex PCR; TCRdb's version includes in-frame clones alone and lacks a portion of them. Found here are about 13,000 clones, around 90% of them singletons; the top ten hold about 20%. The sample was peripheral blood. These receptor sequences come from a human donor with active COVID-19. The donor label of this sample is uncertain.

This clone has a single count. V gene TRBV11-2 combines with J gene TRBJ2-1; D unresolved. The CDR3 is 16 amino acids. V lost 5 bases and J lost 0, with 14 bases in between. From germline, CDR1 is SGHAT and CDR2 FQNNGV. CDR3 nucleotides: TGTGCCAGCAGCCGCAGTGGGCAAAGCTCCTACAATGAGCAGTTCTTC. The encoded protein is CASSRSGQSSYNEQFF.

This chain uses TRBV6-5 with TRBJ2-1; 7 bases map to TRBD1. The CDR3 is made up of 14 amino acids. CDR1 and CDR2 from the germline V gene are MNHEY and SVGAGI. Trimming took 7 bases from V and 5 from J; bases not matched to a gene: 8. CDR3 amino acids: CASTLRQGNNEQFF. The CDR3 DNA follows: TGTGCCAGCACCCTGCGACAGGGAAACAATGAGCAGTTCTTC.

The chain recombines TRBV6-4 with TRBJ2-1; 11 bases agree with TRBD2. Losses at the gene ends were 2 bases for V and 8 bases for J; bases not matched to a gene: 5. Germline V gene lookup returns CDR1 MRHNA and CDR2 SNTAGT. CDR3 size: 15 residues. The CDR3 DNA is TGTGCCAGCAGTGACATTAGCGGGGGGGCACATGAGCAGTTCTTC. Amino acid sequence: CASSDISGGAHEQFF.

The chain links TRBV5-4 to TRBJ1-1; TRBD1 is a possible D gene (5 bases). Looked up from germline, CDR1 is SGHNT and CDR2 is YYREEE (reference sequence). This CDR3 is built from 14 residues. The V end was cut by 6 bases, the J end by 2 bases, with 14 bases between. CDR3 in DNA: TGTGCCAGCACCCGGCGCGGGACCAACACTGAAGCTTTCTTT. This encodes CASTRRGTNTEAFF.

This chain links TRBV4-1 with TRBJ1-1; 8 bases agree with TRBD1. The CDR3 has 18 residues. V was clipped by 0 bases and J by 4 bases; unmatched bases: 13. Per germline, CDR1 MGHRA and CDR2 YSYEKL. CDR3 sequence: CASSQEPGGIVVGTEAFF. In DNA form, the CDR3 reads TGCGCCAGCAGCCAAGAACCAGGGGGCATCGTTGTAGGCACTGAAGCTTTCTTT.

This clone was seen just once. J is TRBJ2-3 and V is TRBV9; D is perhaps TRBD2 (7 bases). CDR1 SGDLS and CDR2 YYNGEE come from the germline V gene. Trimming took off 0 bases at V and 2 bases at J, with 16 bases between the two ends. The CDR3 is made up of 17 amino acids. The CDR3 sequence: CASSVGGASGSTDTQYF. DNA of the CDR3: TGTGCCAGCAGCGTAGGGGGGGCTAGCGGATCCACAGATACGCAGTATTTT.

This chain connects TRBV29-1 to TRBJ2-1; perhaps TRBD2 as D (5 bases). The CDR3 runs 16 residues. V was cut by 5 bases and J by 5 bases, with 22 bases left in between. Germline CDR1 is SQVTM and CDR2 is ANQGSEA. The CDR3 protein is CSVLTRPGVANNEQFF. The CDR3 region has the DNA TGCAGCGTTCTAACTAGGCCCGGTGTGGCGAACAATGAGCAGTTCTTC.

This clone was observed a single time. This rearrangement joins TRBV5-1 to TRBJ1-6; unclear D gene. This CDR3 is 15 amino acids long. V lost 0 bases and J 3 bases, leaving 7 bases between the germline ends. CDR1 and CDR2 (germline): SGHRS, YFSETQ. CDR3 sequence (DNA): TGCGCCAGCAGCTTGGCACAGCTCTATAATTCACCCCTCCACTTT. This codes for CASSLAQLYNSPLHF.

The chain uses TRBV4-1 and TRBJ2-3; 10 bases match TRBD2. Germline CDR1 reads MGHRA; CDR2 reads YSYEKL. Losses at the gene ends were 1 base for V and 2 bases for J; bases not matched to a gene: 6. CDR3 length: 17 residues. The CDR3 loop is CASSQGERGGHTDTQYF. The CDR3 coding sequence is TGCGCCAGCAGCCAAGGAGAGCGGGGGGGACACACAGATACGCAGTATTTT.

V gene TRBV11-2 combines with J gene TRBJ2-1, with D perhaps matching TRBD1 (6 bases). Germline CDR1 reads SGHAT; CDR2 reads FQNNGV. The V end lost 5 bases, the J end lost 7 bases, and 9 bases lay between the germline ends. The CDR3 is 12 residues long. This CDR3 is CASSIQGNEQFF. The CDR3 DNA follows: TGTGCCAGCAGCATACAGGGTAATGAGCAGTTCTTC.

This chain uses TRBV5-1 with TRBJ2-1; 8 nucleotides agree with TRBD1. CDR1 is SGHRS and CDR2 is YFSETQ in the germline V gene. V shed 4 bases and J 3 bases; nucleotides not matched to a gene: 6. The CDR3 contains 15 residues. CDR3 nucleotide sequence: TGCGCCAGCAGCATAGGACAGGGTATCTACAATGAGCAGTTCTTC. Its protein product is CASSIGQGIYNEQFF.

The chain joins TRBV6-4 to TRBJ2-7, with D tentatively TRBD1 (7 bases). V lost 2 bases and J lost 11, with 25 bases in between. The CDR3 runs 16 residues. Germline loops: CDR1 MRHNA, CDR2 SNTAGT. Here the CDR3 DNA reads TGTGCCAGCAGTGACAAGGACAGGCCTCCCCCCCCGGGGGAGTACTTC. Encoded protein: CASSDKDRPPPPGEYF.

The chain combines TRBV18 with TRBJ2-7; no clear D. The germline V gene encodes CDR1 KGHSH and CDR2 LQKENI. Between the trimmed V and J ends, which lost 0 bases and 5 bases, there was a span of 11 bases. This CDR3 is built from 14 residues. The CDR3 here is CASSPPARVNEQYF. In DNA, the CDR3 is TGTGCCAGCTCACCACCTGCTCGCGTCAACGAGCAGTACTTC.

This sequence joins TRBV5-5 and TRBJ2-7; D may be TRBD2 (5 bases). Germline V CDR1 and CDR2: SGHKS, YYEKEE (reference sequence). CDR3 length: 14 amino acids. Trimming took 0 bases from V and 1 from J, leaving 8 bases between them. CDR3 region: CASSLEGASYEQYF. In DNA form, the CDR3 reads TGTGCCAGCAGCTTGGAGGGAGCTTCCTACGAGCAGTACTTC.

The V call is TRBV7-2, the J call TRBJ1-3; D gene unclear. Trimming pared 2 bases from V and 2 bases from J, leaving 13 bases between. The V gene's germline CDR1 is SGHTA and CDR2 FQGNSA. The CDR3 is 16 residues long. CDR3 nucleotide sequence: TGTGCCAGCAGCTTATCCCCAGTGGGAGCTGGAAACACCATATATTTT. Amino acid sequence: CASSLSPVGAGNTIYF. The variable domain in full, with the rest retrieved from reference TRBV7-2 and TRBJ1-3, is GAGVSQSPSNKVTEKGKDVELRCDPISGHTALYWYRQSLGQGLEFLIYFQGNSAPDKSGLPSDRFSAERTGGSVSTLTIQRTQQEDSAVYLCASSLSPVGAGNTIYFGEGSWLTVV.